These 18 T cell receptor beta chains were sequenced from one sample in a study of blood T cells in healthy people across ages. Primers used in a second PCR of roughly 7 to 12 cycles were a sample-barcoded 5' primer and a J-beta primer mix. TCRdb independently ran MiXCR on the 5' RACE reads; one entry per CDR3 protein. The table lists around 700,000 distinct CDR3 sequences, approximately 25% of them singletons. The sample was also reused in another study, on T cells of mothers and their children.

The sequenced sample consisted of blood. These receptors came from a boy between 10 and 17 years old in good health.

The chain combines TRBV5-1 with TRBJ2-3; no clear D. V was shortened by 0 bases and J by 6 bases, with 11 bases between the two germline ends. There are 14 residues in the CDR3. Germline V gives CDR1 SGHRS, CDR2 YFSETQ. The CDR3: CASSLAGPSDTQYF. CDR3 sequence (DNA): TGCGCCAGCAGCTTGGCCGGTCCCTCCGATACGCAGTATTTT.

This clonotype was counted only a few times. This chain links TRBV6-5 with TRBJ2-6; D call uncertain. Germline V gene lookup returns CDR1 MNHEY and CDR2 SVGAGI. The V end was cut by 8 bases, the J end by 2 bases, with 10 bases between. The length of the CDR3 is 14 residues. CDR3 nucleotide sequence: TGTGCCAGCCCAAGTTTGCCTGGGGCCAACGTCCTGACTTTC. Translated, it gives CASPSLPGANVLTF.

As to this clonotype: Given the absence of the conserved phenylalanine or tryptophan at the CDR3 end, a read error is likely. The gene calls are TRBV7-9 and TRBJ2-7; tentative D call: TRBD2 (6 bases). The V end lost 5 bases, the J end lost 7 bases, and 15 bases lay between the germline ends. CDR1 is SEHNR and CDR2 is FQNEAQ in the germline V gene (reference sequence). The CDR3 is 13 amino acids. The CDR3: CASSPTGGQEQYS. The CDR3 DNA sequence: TGTGCCAGCAGCCCAACCGGGGGTCAAGAGCAGTACTCC.

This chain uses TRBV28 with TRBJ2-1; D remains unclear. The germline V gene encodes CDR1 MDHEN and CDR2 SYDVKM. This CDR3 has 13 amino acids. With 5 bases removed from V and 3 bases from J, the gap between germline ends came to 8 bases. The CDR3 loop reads CASSGDNYNEQFF. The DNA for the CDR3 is TGTGCCAGCAGTGGAGACAACTACAATGAGCAGTTCTTC.

The CDR3 reads CASSVIDGRSEKLFF. In DNA, the CDR3 is TGTGCCAGCAGCGTGATCGACGGTAGAAGCGAAAAACTGTTTTTT. The V and J genes are TRBV9 and TRBJ1-4; D not resolved. Germline CDR1 SGDLS, CDR2 YYNGEE. V lost 2 bases and J 8 bases, leaving 16 bases between the germline ends. The CDR3 loop spans 15 amino acids.

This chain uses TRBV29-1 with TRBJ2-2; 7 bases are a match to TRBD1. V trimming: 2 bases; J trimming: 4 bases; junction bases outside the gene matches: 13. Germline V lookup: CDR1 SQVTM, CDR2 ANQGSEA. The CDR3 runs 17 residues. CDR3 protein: CSVEFAQGVPSTGELFF. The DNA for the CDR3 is TGCAGCGTTGAATTTGCCCAGGGGGTTCCGAGCACCGGGGAGCTGTTTTTT.

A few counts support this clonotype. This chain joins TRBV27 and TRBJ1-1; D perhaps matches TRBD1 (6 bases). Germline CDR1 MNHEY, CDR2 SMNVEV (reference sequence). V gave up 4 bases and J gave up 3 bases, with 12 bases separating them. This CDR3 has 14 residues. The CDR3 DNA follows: TGTGCCAGCAGTTATCGGGCAGGGGACACTGAAGCTTTCTTT. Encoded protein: CASSYRAGDTEAFF.

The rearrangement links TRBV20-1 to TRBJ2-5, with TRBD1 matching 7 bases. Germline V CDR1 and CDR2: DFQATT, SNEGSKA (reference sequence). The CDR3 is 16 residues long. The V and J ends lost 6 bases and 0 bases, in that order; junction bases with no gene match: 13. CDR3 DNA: TGCAGTGCGAACTCGGGACAGACCATCAACCAAGAGACCCAGTACTTC. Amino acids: CSANSGQTINQETQYF.

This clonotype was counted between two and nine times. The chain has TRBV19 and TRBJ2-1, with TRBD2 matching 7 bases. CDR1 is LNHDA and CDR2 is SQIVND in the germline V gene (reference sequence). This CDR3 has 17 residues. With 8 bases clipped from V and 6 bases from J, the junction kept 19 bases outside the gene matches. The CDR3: CASARGQAGPQANEQFF. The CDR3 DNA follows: TGTGCCAGTGCCCGTGGGCAAGCGGGACCGCAGGCCAATGAGCAGTTCTTC.

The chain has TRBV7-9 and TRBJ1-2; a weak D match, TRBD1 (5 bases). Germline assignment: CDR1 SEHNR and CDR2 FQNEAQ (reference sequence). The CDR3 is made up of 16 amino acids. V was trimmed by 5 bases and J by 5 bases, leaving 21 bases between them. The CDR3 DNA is TGTGCCAGCAGCCTCGTTCCAGGACGGGGACCATATGGCTACACCTTC. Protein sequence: CASSLVPGRGPYGYTF.

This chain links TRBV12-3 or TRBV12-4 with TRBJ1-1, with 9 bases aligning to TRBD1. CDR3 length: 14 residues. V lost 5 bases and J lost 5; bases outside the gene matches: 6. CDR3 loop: CASSAGQGLTEAFF. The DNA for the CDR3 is TGTGCCAGCAGTGCGGGACAGGGTTTGACTGAAGCTTTCTTT.

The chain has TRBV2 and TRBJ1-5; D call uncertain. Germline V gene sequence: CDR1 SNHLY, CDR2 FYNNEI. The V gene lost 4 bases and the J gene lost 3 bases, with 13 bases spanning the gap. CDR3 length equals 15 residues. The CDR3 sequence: CASSVLGSDNQPQHF. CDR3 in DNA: TGTGCCAGCAGTGTACTCGGGAGCGACAATCAGCCCCAGCATTTT.

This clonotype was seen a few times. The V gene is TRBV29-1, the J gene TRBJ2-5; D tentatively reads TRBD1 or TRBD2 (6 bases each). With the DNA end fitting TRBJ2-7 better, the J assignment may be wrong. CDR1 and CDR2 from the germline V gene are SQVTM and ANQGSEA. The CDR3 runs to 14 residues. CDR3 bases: TGCAGCGCCTGGGACGAGGGGGGAACCTACGAGCAGTACTTC. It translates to CSAWDEGGTYEQYF.

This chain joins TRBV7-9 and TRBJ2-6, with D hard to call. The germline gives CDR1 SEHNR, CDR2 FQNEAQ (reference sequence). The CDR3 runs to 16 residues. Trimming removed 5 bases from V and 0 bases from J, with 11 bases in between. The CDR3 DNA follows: TGTGCCAGCAGCCGATTTATAGACTCTGGGGCCAACGTCCTGACTTTC. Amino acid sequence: CASSRFIDSGANVLTF.

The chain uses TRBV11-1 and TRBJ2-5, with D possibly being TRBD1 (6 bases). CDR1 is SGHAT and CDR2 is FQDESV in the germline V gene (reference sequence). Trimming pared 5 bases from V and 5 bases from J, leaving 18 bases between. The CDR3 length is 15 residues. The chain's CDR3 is CASSPGPDRGETQYF. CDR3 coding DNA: TGTGCCAGCAGCCCTGGTCCCGATAGGGGGGAGACCCAGTACTTC.

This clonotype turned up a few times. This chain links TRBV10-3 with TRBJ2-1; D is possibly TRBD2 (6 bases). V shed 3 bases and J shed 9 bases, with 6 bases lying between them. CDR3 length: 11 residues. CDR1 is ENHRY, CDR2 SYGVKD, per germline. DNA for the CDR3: TGTGCCATCAGTGACGGGGGTGAGCAGTTCTTC. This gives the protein CAISDGGEQFF.

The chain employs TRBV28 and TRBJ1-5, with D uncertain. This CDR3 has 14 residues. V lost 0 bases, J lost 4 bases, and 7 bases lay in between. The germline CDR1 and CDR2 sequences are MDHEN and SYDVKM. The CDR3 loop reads CASSLWTDNQPQHF. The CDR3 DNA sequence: TGTGCCAGCAGTTTATGGACCGATAATCAGCCCCAGCATTTT.

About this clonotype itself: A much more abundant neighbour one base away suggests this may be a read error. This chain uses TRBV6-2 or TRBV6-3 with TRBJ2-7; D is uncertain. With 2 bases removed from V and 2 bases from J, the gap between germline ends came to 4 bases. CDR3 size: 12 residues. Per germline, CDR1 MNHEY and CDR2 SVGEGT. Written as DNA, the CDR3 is TGTGCCAGCAGTTACGTCCCCTACGAGCAGTACTTC. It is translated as CASSYVPYEQYF.